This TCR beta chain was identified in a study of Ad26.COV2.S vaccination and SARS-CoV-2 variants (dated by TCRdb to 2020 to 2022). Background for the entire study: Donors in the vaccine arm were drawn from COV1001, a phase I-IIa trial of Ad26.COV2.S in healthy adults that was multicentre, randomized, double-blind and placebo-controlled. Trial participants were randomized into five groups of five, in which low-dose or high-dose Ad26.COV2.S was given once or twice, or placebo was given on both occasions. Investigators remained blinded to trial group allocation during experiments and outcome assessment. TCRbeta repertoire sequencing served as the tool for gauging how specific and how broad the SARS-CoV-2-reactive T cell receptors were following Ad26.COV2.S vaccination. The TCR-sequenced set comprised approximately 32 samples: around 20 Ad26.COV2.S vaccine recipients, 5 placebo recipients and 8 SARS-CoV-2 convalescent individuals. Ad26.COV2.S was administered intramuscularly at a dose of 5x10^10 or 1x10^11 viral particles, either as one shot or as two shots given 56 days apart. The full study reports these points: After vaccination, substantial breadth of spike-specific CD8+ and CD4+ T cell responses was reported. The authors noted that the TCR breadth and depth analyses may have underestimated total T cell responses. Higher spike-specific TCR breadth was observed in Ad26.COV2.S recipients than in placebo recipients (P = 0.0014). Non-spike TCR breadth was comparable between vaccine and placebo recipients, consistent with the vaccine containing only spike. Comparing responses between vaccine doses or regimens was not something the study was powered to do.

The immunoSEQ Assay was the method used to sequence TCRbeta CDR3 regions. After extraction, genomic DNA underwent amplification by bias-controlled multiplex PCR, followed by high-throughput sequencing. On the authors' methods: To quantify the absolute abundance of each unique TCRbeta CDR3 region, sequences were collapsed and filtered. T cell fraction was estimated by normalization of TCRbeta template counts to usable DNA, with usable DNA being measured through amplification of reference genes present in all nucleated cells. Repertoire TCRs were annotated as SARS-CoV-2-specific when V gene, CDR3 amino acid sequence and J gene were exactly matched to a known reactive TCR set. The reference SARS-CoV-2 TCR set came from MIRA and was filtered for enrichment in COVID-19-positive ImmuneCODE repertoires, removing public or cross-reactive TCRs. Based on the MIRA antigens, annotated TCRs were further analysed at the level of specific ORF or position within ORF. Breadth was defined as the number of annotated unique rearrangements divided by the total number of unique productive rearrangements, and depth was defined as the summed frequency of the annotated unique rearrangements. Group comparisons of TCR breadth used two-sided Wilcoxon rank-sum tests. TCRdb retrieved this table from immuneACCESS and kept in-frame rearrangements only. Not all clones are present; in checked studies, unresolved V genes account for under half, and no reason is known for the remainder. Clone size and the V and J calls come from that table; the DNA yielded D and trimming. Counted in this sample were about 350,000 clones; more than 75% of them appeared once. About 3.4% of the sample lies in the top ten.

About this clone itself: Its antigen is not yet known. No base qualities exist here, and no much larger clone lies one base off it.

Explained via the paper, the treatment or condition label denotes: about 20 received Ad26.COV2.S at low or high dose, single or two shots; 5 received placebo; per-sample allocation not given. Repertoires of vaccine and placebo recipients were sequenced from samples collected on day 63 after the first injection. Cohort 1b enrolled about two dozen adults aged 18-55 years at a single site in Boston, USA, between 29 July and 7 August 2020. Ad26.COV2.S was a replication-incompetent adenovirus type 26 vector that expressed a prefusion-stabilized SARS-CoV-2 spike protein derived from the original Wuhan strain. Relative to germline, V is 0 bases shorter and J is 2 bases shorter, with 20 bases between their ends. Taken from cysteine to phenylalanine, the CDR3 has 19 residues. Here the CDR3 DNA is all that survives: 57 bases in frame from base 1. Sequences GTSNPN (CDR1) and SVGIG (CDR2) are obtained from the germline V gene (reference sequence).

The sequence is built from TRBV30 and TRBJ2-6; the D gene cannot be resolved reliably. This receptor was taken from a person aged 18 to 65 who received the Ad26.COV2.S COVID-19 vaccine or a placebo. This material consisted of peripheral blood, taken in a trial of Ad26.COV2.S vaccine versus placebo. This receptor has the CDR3 CAWSVALSVPLPGANVLTF. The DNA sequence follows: TGTGCCTGGAGTGTAGCTTTGTCAGTCCCCCTTCCTGGGGCCAACGTCCTGACTTTC.